The clone carrying this TCR beta chain was detected a few times. Its antigen is not identified. This entry is derived from a study of CD8 T cells in ankylosing spondylitis. TCRdb called the 5' RACE reads again in MiXCR, with one record for every CDR3 protein. The profile shows roughly 350,000 distinct CDR3 sequences, 6.5% to 10% of them singletons. Findings and caveats of the study: Typical of ankylosing spondylitis blood, it appeared, was a TCR beta motif of 7 or 8 highly homologous variants. Disease-linked clones proved CD8+ and comparatively uncommon in peripheral blood.

Trimming took off 6 bases at V and 4 bases at J, with 15 bases between the two ends. CDR3 length: 13 residues. The germline V gene has CDR1 DFQATT and CDR2 SNEGSKA (reference sequence). Material for sequencing was blood, either unsorted or a sorted T cell fraction (not recorded which). The source is a male donor with ankylosing spondylitis. The genes are TRBV20-1 and TRBJ1-1; perhaps TRBD1 as D (5 bases). CDR3 region: CSAKDISPTEAFF. CDR3 nucleotide sequence: TGCAGTGCAAAGGACATCTCCCCCACTGAAGCTTTCTTT.